These 16 T cell receptor beta chains were sequenced from one sample in a study of neurological immune-mediated disorders. TCRdb analysed the 5' RACE reads with MiXCR anew, one entry per CDR3 protein. The sample yields fewer than 20,000 distinct CDR3 sequences, under 4% seen once. Sequencing used CD8+ T cells from blood. Receptors originate from a middle-aged woman in good health.

At least ten counts were recorded for this clonotype. The rearrangement joins TRBV28 to TRBJ2-7, with 8 bases aligning to TRBD2. Losses at the gene ends were 2 bases for V and 1 base for J; bases not matched to a gene: 10. Germline V CDR1 and CDR2: MDHEN, SYDVKM. This CDR3 spans 17 amino acids. CDR3 DNA: TGTGCCAGCAGTTTAGTTCTACTAGCGGCGGGGTCCTACGAGCAGTACTTC. Encoded protein: CASSLVLLAAGSYEQYF.

This clonotype was observed many times. This chain links TRBV4-2 with TRBJ1-2; TRBD1 might be the D (5 bases). This CDR3 has 15 amino acids. Trimming left V 2 bases short and J 3 bases short, with 13 bases between. The germline gives CDR1 LGHNA, CDR2 YNFKEQ. CDR3 amino acids: CASSQPGPGDYGYTF. CDR3 in DNA: TGTGCCAGCAGCCAACCAGGGCCTGGGGACTATGGCTACACCTTC.

The V gene is TRBV28, the J gene TRBJ2-7, with D perhaps assigned TRBD1 or TRBD2 (5 bases each). CDR1 and CDR2 from the germline V gene are MDHEN and SYDVKM. Trimming shortened V by 2 bases and J by 7 bases, and 18 bases separated the two germline ends. CDR3 length equals 15 residues. This chain's CDR3 is CASSLSRAGWGEQYF. CDR3 nucleotide sequence: TGTGCCAGCAGTTTAAGCAGGGCTGGGTGGGGGGAGCAGTACTTC.

This clonotype was counted ten times or more. The rearrangement joins TRBV27 to TRBJ2-7, with D possibly matching TRBD2 (6 bases). The CDR3 covers 16 residues. The V gene lost 4 bases and the J gene lost 0 bases, with 16 bases spanning the gap. CDR1 and CDR2 from the germline V gene are MNHEY and SMNVEV (reference sequence). The CDR3 DNA follows: TGTGCCAGCAGTTCCCTTGGTGGGGGGATCTCCTACGAGCAGTACTTC. Translated, it gives CASSSLGGGISYEQYF.

This clonotype was seen at least ten times. The chain couples TRBV10-3 to TRBJ2-1; D perhaps matches TRBD2 (6 bases). Germline CDR1 ENHRY, CDR2 SYGVKD. The V and J ends lost 8 bases and 0 bases respectively, with 11 bases between them. CDR3 length: 14 amino acids. The CDR3 region has the DNA TGTGCCATCGATAGCGGCAGCTCCTACAATGAGCAGTTCTTC. Translation gives CAIDSGSSYNEQFF.

This clonotype is deemed medium-sized (0.01 to 0.1%). The V and J genes are TRBV6-4 and TRBJ1-1; D ambiguous. Germline assignment: CDR1 MRHNA and CDR2 SNTAGT. The ends were cut back, 5 bases at V and 1 base at J, with 8 bases in the middle. CDR3 length equals 13 residues. The CDR3 loop reads CASSPTENTEAFF. CDR3 sequence (DNA): TGTGCCAGCAGTCCCACAGAGAACACTGAAGCTTTCTTT.

This clonotype showed up many times. V is TRBV10-3 and J is TRBJ1-3; 7 nucleotides align to TRBD1. With V trimmed by 2 bases and J by 4 bases, 8 bases remained unmatched. The CDR3 covers 16 residues. Looked up from germline, CDR1 is ENHRY and CDR2 is SYGVKD. CDR3 sequence reads: CAISEPETGFGNTIYF. For the CDR3, the DNA is TGTGCCATCAGTGAGCCGGAGACAGGGTTCGGAAACACCATATATTTT.

At least ten counts were recorded for this clonotype. The genes are TRBV29-1 and TRBJ2-1; D not resolved. CDR3 length equals 15 residues. The ends were cut back, 0 bases at V and 4 bases at J, with 13 bases in the middle. In germline, CDR1 is SQVTM, CDR2 ANQGSEA. CDR3 DNA sequence: TGCAGCGTTGAAGATCCAAGGCGATCATACAATGAGCAGTTCTTC. Residues: CSVEDPRRSYNEQFF.

This clonotype was seen ten or more times. This chain uses TRBV5-1 with TRBJ2-1; TRBD2 matches 9 bases. In germline, CDR1 is SGHRS, CDR2 YFSETQ. The CDR3 covers 15 residues. The junction had 0 bases not matched to a gene; V was cut back by 2 bases and J by 0 bases. CDR3 nucleotide sequence: TGCGCCAGCAGCTTTAGCGGGGGCTCCTACAATGAGCAGTTCTTC. This sequence encodes CASSFSGGSYNEQFF.

This clonotype has a count of ten or more. This rearrangement joins TRBV4-3 to TRBJ2-3, with D perhaps given as TRBD1 or TRBD2 (7 bases each). Looked up from germline, CDR1 is LGHNA and CDR2 is YSLEER. V was trimmed by 3 bases and J by 1 base, leaving 11 bases between them. This CDR3 has 15 residues. In DNA form, the CDR3 reads TGCGCCAGCAGCCAGTCAGGGGGGGGCACAGATACGCAGTATTTT. Translating it yields CASSQSGGGTDTQYF.

This clonotype was picked up many times. The chain combines TRBV11-2 with TRBJ2-5, with D possibly called TRBD1 or TRBD2 (5 bases each). Trimming took 5 bases from V and 4 from J, leaving 17 bases between them. Germline lookup yields CDR1 SGHAT and CDR2 FQNNGV. The CDR3 loop spans 15 amino acids. The CDR3 DNA reads TGTGCCAGCAGCCCGGGGACCTCCACGGTAGAGACCCAGTACTTC. It encodes CASSPGTSTVETQYF.

Ten or more counts support this clonotype. This rearrangement joins TRBV29-1 to TRBJ2-4, with TRBD1 matching 10 bases. The V and J ends lost 3 bases and 8 bases, in that order; junction bases with no gene match: 4. CDR1 is SQVTM and CDR2 is ANQGSEA in the germline V gene. This CDR3 is built from 13 residues. CDR3 sequence (DNA): TGCAGCGTTGAGCCCGGGACAGGGGACATTCAGTACTTC. Protein product: CSVEPGTGDIQYF.

This clonotype is medium-sized. The chain employs TRBV24-1 and TRBJ2-2; D not certain. Germline-derived CDR1 and CDR2 are KGHDR and SFDVKD. CDR3 length equals 15 residues. V was shortened by 6 bases and J by 0 bases, with 10 bases between the two germline ends. CDR3 DNA: TGTGCCACCAGTCCCTGGGGAACGAACACCGGGGAGCTGTTTTTT. As protein: CATSPWGTNTGELFF.

The chain joins TRBV5-6 to TRBJ2-7, with 7 bases that match TRBD2. The CDR3 has 13 amino acids. J was trimmed by 3 bases and V by 5 bases; bases with no gene match: 5. Germline CDR1 and CDR2: SGHDT and YYEEEE. Here the CDR3 reads CASSPGDYYEQYF. As DNA, the CDR3 is TGTGCCAGCAGTCCCGGGGACTACTACGAGCAGTACTTC.

This clonotype was detected ten times or more. The chain links TRBV3-1 to TRBJ2-1, with 7 bases fitting TRBD2. J gave up 3 bases and V 4 bases, and 9 bases lay outside the gene matches. CDR1 LGHDT and CDR2 YNNKEL come from the germline V gene (reference sequence). The CDR3 is 16 residues long. CDR3 loop: CASSPYRGGSYNEQFF. CDR3 in DNA: TGTGCCAGCAGCCCCTATCGGGGCGGGAGCTACAATGAGCAGTTCTTC.

At least ten counts were recorded for this clonotype. This chain uses TRBV20-1 with TRBJ2-3; 7 bases map to TRBD2. The CDR3 runs 14 residues. V lost 3 bases, J lost 4 bases, and 7 bases stayed unmatched. CDR1 DFQATT and CDR2 SNEGSKA come from the germline V gene (reference sequence). CDR3 coding DNA: TGCAGTGCTAGCTGGCGGGAGAGTTCAGATACGCAGTATTTT. Protein product: CSASWRESSDTQYF.